Listed here are 10 T cell receptor beta chains from one sample, sequenced in a study of blood T cells in healthy people across ages. For the second PCR, which ran for about 6 to 11 cycles, a sample-barcoded 5' primer and a J-beta primer mix were used. Each CDR3 protein is one row after TCRdb ran MiXCR on the 5' RACE reads. This table holds about 1.8 million distinct CDR3 sequences, roughly 50% found once. Sequenced input: blood. These receptors originate from a woman aged 40 to 50 in good health.

The chain recombines TRBV12-3 or TRBV12-4 with TRBJ1-2; 10 bases are shared with TRBD1. The CDR3 is 16 amino acids. The ends lost 6 bases at V and 5 bases at J; junction bases unmatched: 12. The CDR3 spells CASSPRTGGWRYGYTF. The CDR3 DNA is TGTGCCAGCAGCCCAAGGACAGGGGGTTGGCGGTATGGCTACACCTTC.

This clonotype was counted a few times. At one boundary the junction diverges from the germline segment, which might be a read error. The chain recombines TRBV6-6 with TRBJ2-1, with 10 bases fitting TRBD2. The CDR3 runs 14 residues. Per germline, CDR1 MNHNY and CDR2 SVGAGI (reference sequence). CDR3 sequence: CASRGSGGEFEEFF. CDR3 nucleotide sequence: TGTGCCAGCCGTGGGAGCGGGGGGGAATTTGAGGAGTTCTTC.

V is TRBV6-1 and J is TRBJ2-7; weak D call: TRBD1 (5 bases). The J call may be wrong; the DNA end is better matched by TRBJ2-5. CDR1 is MNHNS and CDR2 is SASEGT in the germline V gene. The CDR3 spans 14 residues. This CDR3 is CASSELRGRETQYF. In nucleotides, the CDR3 is TGTGCCAGCAGTGAATTAAGGGGCCGGGAGACCCAGTACTTC.

This clonotype was counted a single time. The genes are TRBV27 and TRBJ2-7, with D uncertain. CDR1 MNHEY and CDR2 SMNVEV come from the germline V gene (reference sequence). This CDR3 is built from 14 residues. V was pared by 1 base and J by 1 base, with 8 bases between. The CDR3 bases are TGTGCCAGCAGTTTATGGGCGGAGTCCTACGAGCAGTACTTC. Its protein is CASSLWAESYEQYF.

Only one count was recorded for this clonotype. The rearrangement uses TRBV20-1 and TRBJ1-4, with TRBD1 identical over 7 bases. The trim removed 5 bases at V and 11 bases at J, leaving 5 bases unmatched. The CDR3 loop spans 11 amino acids. The germline V gene encodes CDR1 DFQATT and CDR2 SNEGSKA (reference sequence). The CDR3 spells CSAGQVGKLFF. DNA for the CDR3: TGCAGTGCTGGACAGGTGGGGAAACTGTTTTTT.

The CDR3 DNA reads TGTGCCAGTATTACAGGGGGCCCATCCGGGGAGCTGTTTTTT. This translates into CASITGGPSGELFF. The chain has TRBV28 and TRBJ2-2; 9 bases line up with TRBD1. Trimming took 9 bases from V and 6 from J; bases not matched to a gene: 8. The CDR3 covers 14 residues. Germline CDR1 reads MDHEN; CDR2 reads SYDVKM. The full variable domain, completed using reference TRBV28 and TRBJ2-2, is DVKVTQSSRYLVKRTGEKVFLECVQDMDHENMFWYRQDPGLGLRLIYFSYDVKMKEKGDIPEGYSVSREKKERFSLILESASTNQTSMYLCASITGGPSGELFFGEGSRLTVL.

With respect to this clonotype: The junction differs from germline at one of its ends, possibly a read error. The chain couples TRBV7-7 to TRBJ2-5; D perhaps matches TRBD1 (5 bases). This CDR3 comprises 14 residues. Germline-derived CDR1 and CDR2 are SSHAT and FNYEAQ (reference sequence). The CDR3 region is CASSWVGQQETQYF. The CDR3 DNA reads TGTGCTAGCAGCTGGGTGGGGCAACAAGAGACCCAGTACTTC.

The count of this clonotype is one. The V gene is TRBV6-5, the J gene TRBJ1-1; D perhaps matches TRBD1 (5 bases). This CDR3 is built from 19 residues. Looked up from germline, CDR1 is MNHEY and CDR2 is SVGAGI. V dropped 2 bases and J dropped 0 bases, with 22 bases sitting between them. The CDR3 coding sequence is TGTGCCAGCAGTTACCCGTTGGGGGTCTCGGGGAGGGTGAACACTGAAGCTTTCTTT. This sequence encodes CASSYPLGVSGRVNTEAFF.

The chain has TRBV28 and TRBJ1-4; maybe TRBD1 (6 bases). The V gene's germline CDR1 is MDHEN and CDR2 SYDVKM. This CDR3 spans 15 amino acids. The V gene lost 5 bases and the J gene lost 3 bases, with 13 bases spanning the gap. CDR3 sequence: CASSEDSRPNEKLFF. The DNA of the CDR3 is TGTGCCAGCAGTGAGGACAGCAGGCCTAATGAAAAACTGTTTTTT.

In this sample, this clonotype turned up many times. The chain combines TRBV15 with TRBJ2-7, with D maybe TRBD1 (6 bases). Germline CDR1 reads LNHNV; CDR2 reads YYDKDF (reference sequence). V gave up 4 bases and J gave up 3 bases, with 13 bases separating them. This CDR3 has 14 residues. Here the CDR3 reads CATSTGAFVYEQYF. In nucleotides, the CDR3 is TGTGCCACCAGCACAGGGGCGTTTGTCTACGAGCAGTACTTC.